This T cell receptor beta chain was obtained from a study of cytomegalovirus exposure and HLA in healthy donors. Overall study context: Findings of an earlier analysis included around 100 million unique TCR beta sequences from about 180 million T cells.

This CDR3 is 20 amino acids long. The germline V gene encodes CDR1 SGHTA and CDR2 FQGTGA. V gave up 1 base and J gave up 7 bases; unmatched junction bases: 15. The study, taken as a whole, reports: Productive status was seen about 90% or about 30% of the time for most TCR beta V segments in an earlier analysis. Accurate predictions that matched the HLA-A and HLA-B alleles of most subjects were reportedly made from TCR beta sequences.

This clone was observed a single time. Its antigen remains unidentified. The PCR made use of 60 Vbeta and 13 Jbeta primers. This table comes from immunoSEQ multiplex PCR, and its TCRdb copy is limited to in-frame clones, with some not included. The sample holds approximately 170,000 clones, around 68% seen once. Sequences were obtained from PBMCs. The chain combines TRBV7-3 with TRBJ2-1; TRBD2 matches at 14 bases. This receptor was obtained from a man in his forties or fifties in good health and CMV-seronegative. CDR3 sequence: CASSLIGRGLAGDSGNEQFF. The CDR3 nucleotides are TGTGCCAGCAGCTTAATTGGGAGGGGACTAGCGGGAGACTCAGGGAATGAGCAGTTCTTC.